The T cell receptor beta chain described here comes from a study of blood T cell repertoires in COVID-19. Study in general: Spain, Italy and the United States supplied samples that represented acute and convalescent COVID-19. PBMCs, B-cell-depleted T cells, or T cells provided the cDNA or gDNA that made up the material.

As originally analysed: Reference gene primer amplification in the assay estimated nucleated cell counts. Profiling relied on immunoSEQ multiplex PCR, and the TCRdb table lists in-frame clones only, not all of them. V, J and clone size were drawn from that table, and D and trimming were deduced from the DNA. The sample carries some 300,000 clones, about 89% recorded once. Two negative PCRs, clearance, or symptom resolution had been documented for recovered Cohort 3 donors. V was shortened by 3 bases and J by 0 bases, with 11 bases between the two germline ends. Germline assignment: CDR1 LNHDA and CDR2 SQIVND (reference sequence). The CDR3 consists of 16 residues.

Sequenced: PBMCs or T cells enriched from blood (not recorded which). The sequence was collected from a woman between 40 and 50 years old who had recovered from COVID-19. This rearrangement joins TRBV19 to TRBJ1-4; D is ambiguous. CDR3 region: CASSIPYSATNEKLFF. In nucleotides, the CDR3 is TGTGCCAGTAGTATTCCCTACAGTGCAACTAATGAAAAACTGTTTTTT.